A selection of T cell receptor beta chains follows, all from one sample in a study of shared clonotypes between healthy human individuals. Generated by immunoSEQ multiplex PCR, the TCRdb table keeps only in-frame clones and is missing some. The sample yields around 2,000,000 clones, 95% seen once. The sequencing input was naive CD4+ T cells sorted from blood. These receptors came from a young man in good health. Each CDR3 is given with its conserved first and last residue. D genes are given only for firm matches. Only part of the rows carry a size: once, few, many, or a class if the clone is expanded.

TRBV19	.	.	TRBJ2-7	TGTGCCAGTAGTATTCTATTGGGGAGCTCCTACGAGCAGTACTTC	CASSILLGSSYEQYF
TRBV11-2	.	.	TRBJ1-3	TGTGCCAGCAGTTTATGGCGGGCAGGCACTGGAAACACCATATATTTT	CASSLWRAGTGNTIYF
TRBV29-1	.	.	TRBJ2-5	TGCAGCGTTGAAGAAAAAGAGACCCAGTACTTC	CSVEEKETQYF
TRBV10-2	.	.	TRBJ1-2	TGCGCCAGCAGTGGTGGAAAGAATTATGGCTACACCTTC	CASSGGKNYGYTF
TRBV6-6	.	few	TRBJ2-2	TGTGCCAGCACTCGCGGGCTGGGCGGGGAGCTGTTTTTT	CASTRGLGGELFF
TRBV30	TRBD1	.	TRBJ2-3	TGTGCCTGGAGTGTAGACAGGGGAGTTAGCATCTCAGATACGCAGTATTTT	CAWSVDRGVSISDTQYF
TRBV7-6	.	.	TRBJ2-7	TGTGCCAGCGCCCAGGGGCACACATTCGGCGAGCAGTACTTC	CASAQGHTFGEQYF
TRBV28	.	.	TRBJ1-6	TGTGCCAGCAGTTTGCCCAATAATTCACCCCTCCACTTT	CASSLPNNSPLHF
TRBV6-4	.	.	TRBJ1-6	TGTGCCAGCAGTGACCCCCCGTACAGGTCCTATAATTCACCCCTCCACTTT	CASSDPPYRSYNSPLHF
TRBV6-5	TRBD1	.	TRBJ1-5	TGTGCCAGCAGTTATGGGGTAGACAGGGTGCGTCAGCCCCAGCATTTT	CASSYGVDRVRQPQHF
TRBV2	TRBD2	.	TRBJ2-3	TGTGCCAGCGATCGGGGGACTAGCCCCACAGATACGCAGTATTTT	CASDRGTSPTDTQYF
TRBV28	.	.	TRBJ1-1	TGTGCCAGCAGTCGATCGACAGAGAACACTGAAGCTTTCTTT	CASSRSTENTEAFF
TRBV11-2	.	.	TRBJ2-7	TGTGCCAGCAGCTTAGAACGCTACGAGCAGTACTTC	CASSLERYEQYF
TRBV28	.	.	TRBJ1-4	TGTGCCAGCAGTACAAGGGAAAAACTGTTTTTT	CASSTREKLFF
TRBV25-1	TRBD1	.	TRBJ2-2	TGTGCCAGCAGCCCGGGACAGAAATACACCGGGGAGCTGTTTTTT	CASSPGQKYTGELFF
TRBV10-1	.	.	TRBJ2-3	TGCGCCAGCAGTGACCAAACAGTGGGCACAGATACGCAGTATTTT	CASSDQTVGTDTQYF
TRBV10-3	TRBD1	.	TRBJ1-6	TGTGCCATCAGGGGTAAGACAGGGGAGAATTCACCCCTCCACTTT	CAIRGKTGENSPLHF
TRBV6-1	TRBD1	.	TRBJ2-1	TGTGCCAGCAGTGCCTCCACGACTGGGGCAGGGGGCAATGAGCAGTTCTTC	CASSASTTGAGGNEQFF
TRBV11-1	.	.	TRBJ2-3	TGTGCCAGCAGCCTTAGGAGGGGGCACCCCGCAGATACGCAGTATTTT	CASSLRRGHPADTQYF
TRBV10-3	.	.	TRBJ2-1	TGTGCCATCAGTTGGGACCTTTACAATGAGCAGTTCTTC	CAISWDLYNEQFF
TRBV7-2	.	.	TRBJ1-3	TGTGCCAGCAGCGAGAGGGGTTACTCTGGAAACACCATATATTTT	CASSERGYSGNTIYF
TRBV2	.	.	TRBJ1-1	TGTGCCAGCAGTGAAGAAAGCCTGAACACTGAAGCTTTCTTT	CASSEESLNTEAFF
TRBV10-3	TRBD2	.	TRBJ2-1	TGTGCCATCAGTGACGGAGTGGCGGGAGGGGTTGAGCAGTTCTTC	CAISDGVAGGVEQFF
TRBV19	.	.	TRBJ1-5	TGTGCCAGCTGTGAACAGGGTTCCAATCAGCCCCAGCATTTT	CASCEQGSNQPQHF
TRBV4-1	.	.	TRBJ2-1	TGCGCCAGCAGCCAAGAGGGCCAGAACTACAATGAGCAGTTCTTC	CASSQEGQNYNEQFF
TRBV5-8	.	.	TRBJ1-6	TGTGCCAGCAGCCGCGGGGGACGAAACTCCTATAATTCACCCCTCCACTTT	CASSRGGRNSYNSPLHF
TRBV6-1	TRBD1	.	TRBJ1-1	TGTGCCAGCAATAAGGGGGCAAACACTGAAGCTTTCTTT	CASNKGANTEAFF
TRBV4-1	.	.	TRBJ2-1	TGCGCCAGCGCCAGGCTCAGCTCCTACAATGAGCAGTTCTTC	CASARLSSYNEQFF
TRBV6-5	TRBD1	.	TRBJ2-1	TGTGCCAGCAGTTACTGGGACAGGGTTTCTTCATTCTTC	CASSYWDRVSSFF
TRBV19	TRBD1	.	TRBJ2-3	TGTGCCAGTAGTAAAAATCCCCGTATTGGGACAGGCGGCACAGATACGCAGTATTTT	CASSKNPRIGTGGTDTQYF
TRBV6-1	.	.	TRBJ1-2	TGTGCCAGCAGTCGGGCGAACTATGGCTACACCTTC	CASSRANYGYTF
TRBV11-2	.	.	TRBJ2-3	TGTGCCAGCAGCTTAAATCGAGGCACAGATACGCAGTATTTT	CASSLNRGTDTQYF
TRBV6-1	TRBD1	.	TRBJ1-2	TGTGCCAGCAGGACAGGGGGCTTCGGCTACACCTTC	CASRTGGFGYTF
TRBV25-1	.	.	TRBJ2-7	TGTGCCAGCAGTGAATATCGGGAGTGGGACGAGCAGTACTTC	CASSEYREWDEQYF
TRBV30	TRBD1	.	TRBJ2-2	TGTGCCTGGATGTTGGGGACAGGGGGTCCCGGGGAGCTGTTTTTT	CAWMLGTGGPGELFF
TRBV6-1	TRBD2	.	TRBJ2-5	TGTGCCAGCAGTGGTGGACTAGGCGAAGCCCAGTACTTC	CASSGGLGEAQYF
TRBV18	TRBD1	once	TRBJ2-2	TGTGCCAGCTCATCGGGACAGGGGGCTACCGGGGAGCTGTTTTTT	CASSSGQGATGELFF
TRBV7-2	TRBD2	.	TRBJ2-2	TGTGCCAGCCGACTAGCGGGAGAAATCGGGGAGCTGTTTTTT	CASRLAGEIGELFF
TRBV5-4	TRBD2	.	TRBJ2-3	TGTGCCAGCAGCTTGGGGACTAGCGGGGGCCTAACAGATACGCAGTATTTT	CASSLGTSGGLTDTQYF
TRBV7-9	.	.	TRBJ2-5	TGTGCCAGCAGCTCTTACAGGGACCAAGAGACCCAGTACTTC	CASSSYRDQETQYF
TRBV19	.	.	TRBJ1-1	TGTGCCAGTAGTATGCCAGCAAGGCCTACAAACACTGAAGCTTTCTTT	CASSMPARPTNTEAFF
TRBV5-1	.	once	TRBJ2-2	TGCGCCAGCAGCTTGGGAGAACCAACCGGGGAGCTGTTTTTT	CASSLGEPTGELFF
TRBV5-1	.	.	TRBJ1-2	TGCGCCAGCAGCTTGGTGGGGGATTCGTATGGCTACACCTTC	CASSLVGDSYGYTF
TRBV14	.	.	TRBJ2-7	TGTGCCAGCAGCCAAGATCGTCCGGGGCGAAGCTCCTACGAGCAGTACTTC	CASSQDRPGRSSYEQYF
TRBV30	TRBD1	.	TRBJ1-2	TGTGCCTTCCCTAAAGTAGGACAGGGGTTTTATGGCTACACCTTC	CAFPKVGQGFYGYTF
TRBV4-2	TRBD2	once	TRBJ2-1	TGTGCCAGCAGCCCGACCCCTAGCGGGGGCTATGAGCAGTTCTTC	CASSPTPSGGYEQFF
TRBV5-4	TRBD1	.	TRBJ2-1	TGTGCCAGCAGCTTAATCGGACAGGGGGCTTATGAGCAGTTCTTC	CASSLIGQGAYEQFF
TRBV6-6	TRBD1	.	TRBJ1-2	TGTGCCAGTGGGGACAGCTCTAACTATGGCTACACCTTC	CASGDSSNYGYTF
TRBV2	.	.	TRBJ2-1	TGTGCCAGCAGTCCCTCCCTAGGAATCACCGTGGGGCAGTTCTTC	CASSPSLGITVGQFF
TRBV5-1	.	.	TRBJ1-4	TGCGCCAGCAGCTTTCGCTTCCAGGGTGAAAAACTGTTTTTT	CASSFRFQGEKLFF
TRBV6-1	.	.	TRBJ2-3	TGTGCCAGCAGTCCAACCAAGGATACGCAGTATTTT	CASSPTKDTQYF